This TCR beta chain appears in the sequencing data of a study of Ad26.COV2.S vaccination and SARS-CoV-2 variants. TCRdb keeps only in-frame clones here, not all; method: immunoSEQ multiplex PCR. Here the sample spans under 550,000 clones, approximately 90% being singletons. Treatment reported: roughly 19 received Ad26.COV2.S at low or high dose, single or two shots; several received placebo; per-sample allocation not given. After the first vaccine or placebo injection, samples were drawn on day 63. V lost 4 bases to trimming and J lost 3 bases; unmatched junction nucleotides: 2. CDR3 length: 13 residues. Per the germline V gene, CDR1 is SGHTA and CDR2 is FQGNSA.

The receptor was isolated from a person aged 18 to 65 who received the Ad26.COV2.S COVID-19 vaccine or a placebo. The chain joins TRBV7-2 to TRBJ2-7, with 8 bases that match TRBD2. The sample consisted of peripheral blood, taken in a trial of Ad26.COV2.S vaccine versus placebo. The CDR3 spells CASSSGLDYEQYF. The DNA for the CDR3 is TGTGCCAGCAGCTCGGGACTAGACTACGAGCAGTACTTC.